Below are 24 T cell receptor beta chains sequenced from a single sample in a study of OX40 agonist ivuxolimab in advanced cancers. Libraries were prepared by immunoSEQ multiplex PCR; TCRdb keeps only in-frame clonotypes and omits some of them. The sample includes tens of thousands of clones, approximately 92% seen only once; the top ten take approximately 6.9%. The sequencing used CD4+ or CD8+ T cells sorted from blood, collected in a trial of the OX40 agonist ivuxolimab. Every receptor here comes from an adult with an advanced solid tumor such as melanoma, head and neck, liver or kidney cancer.

This chain links TRBV2 with TRBJ1-5; tentatively, D is TRBD1 (6 bases). Germline V gene sequence: CDR1 SNHLY, CDR2 FYNNEI. The V gene lost 1 base and the J gene lost 1 base, with 14 bases spanning the gap. The CDR3 has 17 amino acids. CDR3 bases: TGTGCCAGCAGTGAAGTTAGCAGGGGATTAAGCAATCAGCCCCAGCATTTT. This codes for CASSEVSRGLSNQPQHF.

The chain has TRBV9 and TRBJ2-2, with D maybe TRBD1 (6 bases). The CDR3 consists of 15 residues. V was cut by 3 bases and J by 4 bases, with 13 bases left in between. Per the germline V gene, CDR1 is SGDLS and CDR2 is YYNGEE. The CDR3 spells CASSALRGVTGELFF. DNA of the CDR3: TGTGCCAGCAGCGCTCTCAGGGGCGTCACCGGGGAGCTGTTTTTT.

CDR3 region: CASSYSGIGETQYF. For the CDR3, the DNA is TGTGCCAGCAGCTATAGCGGGATAGGGGAGACCCAGTACTTC. The chain recombines TRBV28 with TRBJ2-5; 8 bases match TRBD2. Germline CDR1 is MDHEN and CDR2 is SYDVKM. Losses at the gene ends were 6 bases for V and 5 bases for J; bases not matched to a gene: 8. CDR3 size: 14 residues.

The chain links TRBV19 to TRBJ2-4; D uncertain. CDR3 size: 13 residues. The V and J ends lost 1 base and 7 bases respectively, with 8 bases between them. The germline V gene has CDR1 LNHDA and CDR2 SQIVND (reference sequence). CDR3 sequence reads: CASSIVSRNIQYF. CDR3 DNA sequence: TGTGCCAGTAGTATAGTTTCCAGGAACATTCAGTACTTC.

The chain combines TRBV28 with TRBJ1-2; D not certain. Germline V gene sequence: CDR1 MDHEN, CDR2 SYDVKM. Trimming took off 2 bases at V and 8 bases at J, with 9 bases between the two ends. CDR3 size: 12 residues. The CDR3 loop is CASSLRPRGYTF. CDR3 bases: TGTGCCAGCAGTTTACGGCCAAGGGGCTACACCTTC.

This clone was counted only a few times. At the DNA level, this CDR3 is encoded by other sequences in the same sample as well. The chain uses TRBV30 and TRBJ1-3, with D possibly being TRBD1 (5 bases). Trimming shortened V by 5 bases and J by 0 bases, and 14 bases separated the two germline ends. The CDR3 contains 15 residues. Germline CDR1 reads GTSNPN; CDR2 reads SVGIG (reference sequence). The CDR3 region is CAWSRDSGSGNTIYF. CDR3 DNA: TGTGCCTGGTCGAGGGACTCCGGCTCTGGAAACACCATATATTTT.

This clone was observed a single time. CDR3 sequence: CASSHGGAGLSEQYF. Here the CDR3 DNA reads TGTGCCAGCAGCCATGGAGGCGCGGGACTTTCCGAGCAGTACTTC. The chain has TRBV5-4 and TRBJ2-7, with a tentative D call TRBD2 (6 bases). The CDR3 length is 15 residues. CDR1 is SGHNT and CDR2 is YYREEE in the germline V gene (reference sequence). The V gene lost 4 bases and the J gene lost 6 bases, with 20 bases spanning the gap.

This clone appeared once. This sequence joins TRBV2 and TRBJ2-7; 9 bases are shared with TRBD1. With 3 bases clipped from V and 5 bases from J, the junction kept 11 bases outside the gene matches. The germline gives CDR1 SNHLY, CDR2 FYNNEI. The CDR3 sequence is 16 residues long. The DNA of the CDR3 is TGTGCCAGCAGTGACTTGGGGGACAGGGCGTTAAACGAGCAGTACTTC. As protein: CASSDLGDRALNEQYF. The full variable domain, with the rest looked up from reference TRBV2 and TRBJ2-7, is EPEVTQTPSHQVTQMGQEVILRCVPISNHLYFYWYRQILGQKVEFLVSFYNNEISEKSEIFDDQFSVERPDGSNFTLKIRSTKLEDSAMYFCASSDLGDRALNEQYFGPGTRLTVT.

This rearrangement joins TRBV2 to TRBJ1-5; TRBD1 aligns across 10 bases. Unmatched junction bases numbered 5, after V lost 6 bases and J lost 6 bases. Germline V gene lookup returns CDR1 SNHLY and CDR2 FYNNEI. The CDR3 has 14 residues. The CDR3 DNA sequence: TGTGCCAGCAGGACAGGGGGCGCAAGTCAGCCCCAGCATTTT. This codes for CASRTGGASQPQHF.

CDR3 amino acids: CASSLAQGPVGYTF. The CDR3 DNA reads TGCGCCAGCAGCTTGGCCCAGGGCCCAGTCGGCTACACCTTC. The chain links TRBV5-1 to TRBJ1-2; D possibly corresponds to TRBD1 (5 bases). The CDR3 spans 14 residues. Trimming left V 0 bases short and J 8 bases short, with 14 bases between. Germline-derived CDR1 and CDR2 are SGHRS and YFSETQ.

The chain carries TRBV7-6 and TRBJ2-7; tentatively, D is TRBD1 or TRBD2 (5 bases each). Trimming cost V 1 base and J 6 bases, with 22 bases left between them. The CDR3 sequence is 17 residues long. Germline-derived CDR1 and CDR2 are SGHVS and FNYEAQ. The CDR3 DNA is TGTGCCAGCAGCTTAGTGTCCGTCGTGGGGGTCACGGCCGAGCAGTACTTC. It translates to CASSLVSVVGVTAEQYF. Drawing the rest from reference TRBV7-6 and TRBJ2-7, the complete variable domain is GAGVSQSPRYKVTKRGQDVALRCDPISGHVSLYWYRQALGQGPEFLTYFNYEAQQDKSGLPNDRFSAERPEGSISTLTIQRTEQRDSAMYRCASSLVSVVGVTAEQYFGPGTRLTVT.

The CDR3 DNA reads TGTGCCAGCTCACCAGGGCTAGCGGGAGGTCGCTACGAGCAGTACTTC. Translation gives CASSPGLAGGRYEQYF. The rearrangement joins TRBV18 to TRBJ2-7; 11 bases agree with TRBD2. CDR1 is KGHSH and CDR2 is LQKENI in the germline V gene. The CDR3 extends over 16 amino acids. V was clipped by 2 bases and J by 3 bases; unmatched bases: 6.

Remarks on this clone: Other DNA sequences in this sample translate to the same CDR3. V and J are TRBV29-1 and TRBJ2-1; tentatively, D is TRBD1 (6 bases). Trimming took 6 bases from V and 7 from J, leaving 16 bases between them. This CDR3 comprises 13 residues. Germline V gives CDR1 SQVTM, CDR2 ANQGSEA. CDR3 residues: CSVPGQGHNEQFF. CDR3 in DNA: TGCAGCGTGCCGGGGCAGGGGCATAATGAGCAGTTCTTC.

The genes are TRBV6-5 and TRBJ2-1, with TRBD2 matching over 11 bases. From germline, CDR1 is MNHEY and CDR2 SVGAGI. V gave up 8 bases and J gave up 10 bases; unmatched junction bases: 4. This CDR3 contains 12 residues. CDR3 sequence: CASGGTSGEQFF. DNA for the CDR3: TGTGCCAGCGGCGGGACTAGCGGAGAGCAGTTCTTC.

The V call is TRBV2, the J call TRBJ2-7; 12 nucleotides agree with TRBD1. Germline V gene lookup returns CDR1 SNHLY and CDR2 FYNNEI. V trimming: 6 bases; J trimming: 0 bases; junction bases outside the gene matches: 6. CDR3 length: 16 residues. CDR3 region: CASRGLGQGASYEQYF. The CDR3 DNA follows: TGTGCCAGCAGGGGGCTGGGACAGGGGGCCTCCTACGAGCAGTACTTC.

CDR3 protein: CASSLFGWTAARAFNEKLFF. CDR3 coding DNA: TGTGCCAGCAGTTTATTCGGTTGGACAGCCGCACGGGCTTTTAATGAAAAACTGTTTTTT. V is TRBV28 and J is TRBJ1-4, with D possibly TRBD1 on 6 matching bases. The germline V gene encodes CDR1 MDHEN and CDR2 SYDVKM. The V end was cut by 1 base, the J end by 4 bases, with 25 bases between. The CDR3 runs 20 residues. Together with reference TRBV28 and TRBJ1-4, the CDR3 gives the full variable domain: DVKVTQSSRYLVKRTGEKVFLECVQDMDHENMFWYRQDPGLGLRLIYFSYDVKMKEKGDIPEGYSVSREKKERFSLILESASTNQTSMYLCASSLFGWTAARAFNEKLFFGSGTQLSVL.

This clone was seen just once. This chain connects TRBV30 to TRBJ1-2; D is ambiguous. Per germline, CDR1 GTSNPN and CDR2 SVGIG (reference sequence). V lost 3 bases, J lost 2 bases, and 10 bases lay in between. CDR3 length: 13 amino acids. CDR3 coding DNA: TGTGCCTGGAGACCATCAGGCAACTATGGCTACACCTTC. This sequence encodes CAWRPSGNYGYTF.

The J gene is TRBJ1-2, the V gene TRBV19, with D possibly being TRBD1 (5 bases). CDR1 is LNHDA, CDR2 SQIVND, per germline (reference sequence). The CDR3 loop spans 12 amino acids. Deletions cut 9 bases from V and 5 bases from J, with 13 bases between. This CDR3 is CASRDPLYGYTF. For the CDR3, the DNA is TGTGCCAGCAGGGACCCGCTATATGGCTACACCTTC.

This rearrangement joins TRBV11-2 to TRBJ2-1; D not resolved. The length of the CDR3 is 10 residues. The germline V gene has CDR1 SGHAT and CDR2 FQNNGV. V was trimmed by 4 bases and J by 8 bases, leaving 3 bases between them. This chain's CDR3 is CASSYDEQFF. The CDR3 DNA reads as TGTGCCAGCAGCTATGATGAGCAGTTCTTC.

The chain has TRBV6-5 and TRBJ2-5; TRBD2 agrees at 10 bases. The V gene's germline CDR1 is MNHEY and CDR2 SVGAGI. V gave up 4 bases and J gave up 1 base; unmatched junction bases: 6. The CDR3 spans 16 residues. The CDR3 DNA follows: TGTGCCAGCAGTTCAAAGACTAGCGGGCGCCAAGAGACCCAGTACTTC. It is translated as CASSSKTSGRQETQYF.

This clone was detected only once. The rearrangement joins TRBV6-1 to TRBJ2-1, with D hard to call. CDR1 is MNHNS, CDR2 SASEGT, per germline. Trimming removed 0 bases at V and 7 bases at J, with 10 bases between. The CDR3 consists of 14 residues. The CDR3 region has the DNA TGTGCCAGCAGTGAAGCGGGCAGTTGGAATGAGCAGTTCTTC. It translates to CASSEAGSWNEQFF.

The V gene is TRBV13, the J gene TRBJ1-6; TRBD1 matches at 9 bases. Germline CDR1 PRHDT, CDR2 FYEKMQ (reference sequence). With V trimmed by 5 bases and J by 9 bases, 2 bases remained unmatched. This CDR3 is built from 13 residues. The CDR3 region is CASSRDRASPLHF. In DNA form, the CDR3 reads TGTGCCAGCAGCCGGGACAGGGCTTCACCCCTCCACTTT. Based on the CDR3 plus reference TRBV13 and TRBJ1-6, the full variable domain is AAGVIQSPRHLIKEKRETATLKCYPIPRHDTVYWYQQGPGQDPQFLISFYEKMQSDKGSIPDRFSAQQFSDYHSELNMSSLELGDSALYFCASSRDRASPLHFGNGTRLTVT.

The rearrangement joins TRBV5-1 to TRBJ2-1; 7 bases fit TRBD2. CDR1 is SGHRS, CDR2 YFSETQ, per germline. Trimming removed 2 bases from V and 3 bases from J; junction bases left unmatched: 2. The CDR3 is 14 amino acids. CDR3 DNA sequence: TGCGCCAGCAGCTTTGCGGGAGACTACAATGAGCAGTTCTTC. Amino acids: CASSFAGDYNEQFF.

The V call is TRBV28, the J call TRBJ1-1, with 8 nucleotides matching TRBD1. The CDR3 is 15 residues long. Germline CDR1 and CDR2: MDHEN and SYDVKM. Trimming removed 6 bases from V and 4 bases from J; junction bases left unmatched: 10. Here the CDR3 reads CASRLTGGVGTEAFF. The DNA of the CDR3 is TGTGCCAGCAGATTAACAGGGGGTGTGGGCACTGAAGCTTTCTTT.